Listed below are T cell receptor beta chains from one sample, sequenced in a study of T cells in localized non-small cell lung cancer. Sequencing used immunoSEQ multiplex PCR; TCRdb keeps in-frame clones, though not all of them. Of 2,500 or so clones listed, around 30% are singletons. The starting material was lung tumor tissue, obtained before any cancer treatment. The source of these receptors is a man between 40 and 69 years old with stage III squamous cell lung carcinoma. CDR3s leave out the opening cysteine and the closing phenylalanine or tryptophan. Each record gives: J gene, clone size, V gene, CDR3 protein. Not every row has a clone size; where given, it reads once, few, many or a size class.

J gene: TRBJ2-2; clone size: NA; V gene: TRBV5-1; CDR3 protein: ASSLASGSTSGELF
J gene: TRBJ1-5; clone size: NA; V gene: TRBV30; CDR3 protein: AWSVLGTFAPQH
J gene: TRBJ2-1; clone size: NA; V gene: TRBV29-1; CDR3 protein: SVEGLANPYNEQF
J gene: TRBJ2-1; clone size: NA; V gene: TRBV15; CDR3 protein: AIRRGFIGNEQF
J gene: TRBJ2-5; clone size: NA; V gene: TRBV5-1; CDR3 protein: ASSQTPAGGLETQY
J gene: TRBJ1-5; clone size: NA; V gene: TRBV28; CDR3 protein: ASSLFPWSAQH
J gene: TRBJ1-6; clone size: NA; V gene: TRBV18; CDR3 protein: ASSLQGALSNSPLH
J gene: TRBJ1-5; clone size: NA; V gene: TRBV30; CDR3 protein: AWSVGAGEQPQH
J gene: TRBJ1-5; clone size: NA; V gene: TRBV6-8; CDR3 protein: ASSSTDRGGNQPQH
J gene: TRBJ2-5; clone size: NA; V gene: TRBV14; CDR3 protein: ASGAAPQETQY
J gene: TRBJ2-1; clone size: NA; V gene: TRBV29-1; CDR3 protein: SVLSGQSSGYNEQF
J gene: TRBJ1-5; clone size: few; V gene: TRBV11-3; CDR3 protein: ASSLNVNSNQPQH
J gene: TRBJ2-7; clone size: NA; V gene: TRBV6-8; CDR3 protein: ASSYGLAEGEQY
J gene: TRBJ2-5; clone size: medium-sized; V gene: TRBV11-3; CDR3 protein: ASSVGGRAARETQY
J gene: TRBJ2-3; clone size: once; V gene: TRBV5-1; CDR3 protein: ASSSGRALGDTQY
J gene: TRBJ2-2; clone size: few; V gene: TRBV9; CDR3 protein: ASIFGQISTGELF
J gene: TRBJ1-4; clone size: NA; V gene: TRBV29-1; CDR3 protein: SVENFGEKLF
J gene: TRBJ2-1; clone size: medium-sized; V gene: TRBV11-3; CDR3 protein: ASSAGQGRNEQF
J gene: TRBJ2-2; clone size: NA; V gene: TRBV19; CDR3 protein: ASRLAGGHTGELF